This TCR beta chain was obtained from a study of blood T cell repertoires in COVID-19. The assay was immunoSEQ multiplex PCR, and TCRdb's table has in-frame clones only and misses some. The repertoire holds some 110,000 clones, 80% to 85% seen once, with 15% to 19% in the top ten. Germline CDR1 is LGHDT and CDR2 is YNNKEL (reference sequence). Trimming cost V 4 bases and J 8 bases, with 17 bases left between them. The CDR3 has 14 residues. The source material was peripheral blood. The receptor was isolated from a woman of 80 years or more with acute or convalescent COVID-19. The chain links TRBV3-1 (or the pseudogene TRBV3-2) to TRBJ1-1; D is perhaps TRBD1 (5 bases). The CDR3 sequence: CASSLSPGEGEAFF. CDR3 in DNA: TGTGCCAGCAGCCTAAGTCCGGGGGAAGGAGAAGCTTTCTTT.